Sequencing of this TCR beta chain was carried out in a study of PD-1 blockade in mismatch repair-deficient tumors. Background on the study: Enrolled about 2012-2017, patients had progressing, pretreated mismatch repair-deficient cancers of approximately 13 types.

CDR1 is SGHRS and CDR2 is YFSETQ in the germline V gene. Losses at the gene ends were 4 bases for V and 4 bases for J; bases not matched to a gene: 18. The CDR3 loop spans 18 amino acids. Repertoires were generated with immunoSEQ multiplex PCR, while TCRdb's copy carries only in-frame clones and drops some. The sample has 15,000 to 20,000 clones; roughly 84% are singletons. PCR or immunohistochemistry showed mismatch repair deficiency in every enrolled patient. The TCR-sequenced patients were a few responders to pembrolizumab. The sequences come from PBMCs, collected 4 weeks after starting pembrolizumab. The TCR was taken from an adult with mismatch repair-deficient cancer. This chain links TRBV5-1 with TRBJ2-3; TRBD2 aligns across 7 bases. In DNA, the CDR3 is TGCGCCAGCAGCGCTGCATTGCGGGGAGGGCCAGGCGCAGATACGCAGTATTTT. Translating it yields CASSAALRGGPGADTQYF.